This record covers a single TCR beta chain. The sample is drawn from a study of blood T cell repertoires in COVID-19. Looking at the study overall: Sources were T cells, B-cell-depleted T cells, or PBMCs; the material itself was cDNA or gDNA.

Authors' methods: Reference gene primer amplification gave nucleated cell count estimates. Assay used: immunoSEQ multiplex PCR; TCRdb lists only in-frame clones, some missing. D and trimming were read from the DNA, whereas the V and J calls and clone size are those reported in that table. The data contain over 150,000 clones, around 90% of them singletons. Cohort 3 recovery required two negative PCRs, clearance, or symptom resolution. The CDR3 extends over 17 amino acids. The V gene lost 1 base and the J gene lost 0 bases, with 15 bases spanning the gap. CDR1 is LGHNA and CDR2 is YNFKEQ in the germline V gene.

The rearrangement joins TRBV4-2 to TRBJ1-2; no clear D. The TCR sequence derives from a woman in her thirties who had recovered from COVID-19. Sequencing was carried out using PBMCs or T cells enriched from blood (not recorded which). This chain's CDR3 is CASSQGPQEIANYGYTF. The CDR3 DNA is TGTGCCAGCAGCCAAGGCCCCCAGGAAATAGCTAACTATGGCTACACCTTC.